This record covers a single TCR beta chain. The entry originates in a study of CD8 T cells in ankylosing spondylitis. The ends lost 5 bases at V and 4 bases at J; junction bases unmatched: 8. CDR3 length equals 14 residues. Germline assignment: CDR1 DFQATT and CDR2 SNEGSKA (reference sequence). TCRdb redid the calling of the 5' RACE reads with MiXCR, one entry per CDR3 protein. Among 200,000 to 250,000 distinct CDR3 sequences listed, roughly 32% were seen once. The sequence derives from a male donor with ankylosing spondylitis or in good health (not recorded which). The specimen was blood, either unsorted or a sorted T cell fraction (not recorded which). The V gene is TRBV20-1, the J gene TRBJ2-1; 7 bases fit TRBD1. In nucleotides, the CDR3 is TGCAGTGCTGCGGCTGAGGGACAGTACAATGAGCAGTTCTTC. The encoded protein is CSAAAEGQYNEQFF.